The TCR beta chain under discussion was sequenced for a study of blood T cell repertoires in COVID-19. Measured with immunoSEQ multiplex PCR; TCRdb has only the in-frame clones, and not every one. The table shows nearly 200,000 clones, with around 80% occurring only once. CDR1 SGHTS and CDR2 YDEGEE come from the germline V gene. The CDR3 length is 12 residues. Deletions cut 4 bases from V and 7 bases from J, with 11 bases between. V and J are TRBV5-8 and TRBJ2-5; D call uncertain. Sequenced: peripheral blood. This clonotype was sampled from a human donor in a cohort sampled during active COVID-19. CDR3: CASSADTGTQYF. The CDR3 DNA follows: TGTGCCAGCAGCGCCGACACTGGGACCCAGTACTTC.